The clone carrying this TCR beta chain was recorded only once. Its target is not known. This CDR3 is 11 amino acids long. The V and J ends lost 8 bases and 0 bases respectively, with 4 bases between them. CDR1 LNHDA and CDR2 SQIVND come from the germline V gene (reference sequence). Constant-segment-primed 5'RACE gave TCR alpha and TCR beta cDNA libraries with sample barcodes and UMIs. TCRdb re-derived calls from the 5' RACE reads in MiXCR, one entry per CDR3 protein. Here the sample spans 550,000 to 700,000 distinct CDR3 sequences, over 15% being singletons. The data stem from a study of T-cell memory formation after mild COVID-19. Study-wide points: The finding that pre-infection memory included some responding clones suggested that cross-reactive memory joined.

The sequenced material came from PBMCs or a T cell subset sorted from them (not recorded which). The TCR comes from an adult woman who had mild COVID-19 (a few samples of this study predate the infection). Cell type and time point are not known. The chain combines TRBV19 with TRBJ1-2; the D is unclear. CDR3 residues: CASRTNYGYTF. The CDR3 nucleotides are TGTGCCAGTCGGACTAACTATGGCTACACCTTC.